The sequence of this T cell receptor beta chain was determined in a study of CD4 T cells in relation to SARS-CoV-2 and coronaviruses. Study in general: TCR beta CDR3s were sequenced after approximately 11-day antigen culture of PBMCs.

There are 14 residues in the CDR3. Germline V gene lookup returns CDR1 GTSNPN and CDR2 SVGIG (reference sequence). Trimming cost V 3 bases and J 5 bases; bases outside gene matches: 9. As concerns this clone: The antigen is unknown.

Repertoires were generated with immunoSEQ multiplex PCR, while TCRdb's copy carries only in-frame clones and drops some. The table lists roughly 38,000 clones, approximately 87% of them singletons, with around 1.2% in the top ten. The V and J genes are TRBV30 and TRBJ2-7; 8 bases are shared with TRBD1. The sequence came from an adult with COVID-19. Source material: naive CD4+ T cells from PBMCs, cultured in vitro. As for subset: naive CD4+ T cells isolated by negative enrichment. The CDR3 protein is CAWSTGQGRNEQYF. In DNA, the CDR3 is TGTGCCTGGAGCACCGGACAGGGAAGGAACGAGCAGTACTTC.